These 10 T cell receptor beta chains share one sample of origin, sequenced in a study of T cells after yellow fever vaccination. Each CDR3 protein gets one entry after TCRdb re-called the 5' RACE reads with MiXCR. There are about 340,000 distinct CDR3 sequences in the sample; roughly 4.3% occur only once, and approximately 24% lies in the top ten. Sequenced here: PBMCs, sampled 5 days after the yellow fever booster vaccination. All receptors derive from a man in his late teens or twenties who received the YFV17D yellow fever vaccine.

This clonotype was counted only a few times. The CDR3 region is CASSVASQSDTQYF. CDR3 nucleotides: TGTGCCAGCAGCGTAGCCTCACAGTCAGATACGCAGTATTTT. The rearrangement joins TRBV9 to TRBJ2-3; D gene unclear. The CDR3 spans 14 residues. The V end lost 0 bases, the J end lost 4 bases, and 9 bases lay between the germline ends. The germline V gene has CDR1 SGDLS and CDR2 YYNGEE.

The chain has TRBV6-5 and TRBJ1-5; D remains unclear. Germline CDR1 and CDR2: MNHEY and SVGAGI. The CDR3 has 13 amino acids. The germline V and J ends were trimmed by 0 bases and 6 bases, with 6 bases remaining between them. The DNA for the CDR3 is TGTGCCAGCAGTTACTCGGGCCTTCAGCCCCAGCATTTT. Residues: CASSYSGLQPQHF.

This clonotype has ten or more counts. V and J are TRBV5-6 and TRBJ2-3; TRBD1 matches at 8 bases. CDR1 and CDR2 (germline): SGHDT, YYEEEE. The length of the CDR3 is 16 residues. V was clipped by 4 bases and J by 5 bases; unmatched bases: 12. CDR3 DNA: TGTGCCAGCAGCCTTCTGACAGGGGCACTGGGAGATACGCAGTATTTT. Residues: CASSLLTGALGDTQYF.

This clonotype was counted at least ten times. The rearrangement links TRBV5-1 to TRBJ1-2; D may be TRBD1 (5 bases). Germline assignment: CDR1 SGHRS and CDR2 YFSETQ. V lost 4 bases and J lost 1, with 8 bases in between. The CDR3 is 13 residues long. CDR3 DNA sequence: TGCGCCAGCAGCATCGACAGTAACTATGGCTACACCTTC. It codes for CASSIDSNYGYTF. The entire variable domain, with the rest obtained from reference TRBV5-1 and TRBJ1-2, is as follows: KAGVTQTPRYLIKTRGQQVTLSCSPISGHRSVSWYQQTPGQGLQFLFEYFSETQRNKGNFPGRFSGRQFSNSRSEMNVSTLELGDSALYLCASSIDSNYGYTFGSGTRLTVV.

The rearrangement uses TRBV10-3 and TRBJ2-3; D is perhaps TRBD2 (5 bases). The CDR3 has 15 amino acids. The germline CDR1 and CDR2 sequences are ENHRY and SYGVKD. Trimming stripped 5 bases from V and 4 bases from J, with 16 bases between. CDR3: CAISLQSLGADTQYF. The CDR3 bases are TGTGCCATCAGTCTTCAGTCTCTCGGGGCAGATACGCAGTATTTT.

The CDR3 protein is CARYPDGRAFF. The CDR3 bases are TGTGCCAGGTATCCTGATGGGAGAGCTTTCTTT. V and J are TRBV6-8 and TRBJ1-1, with no clear D. The CDR3 contains 11 residues. Germline V gives CDR1 MNHGY, CDR2 SAAAGT. V was cut by 9 bases and J by 10 bases, with 15 bases left in between.

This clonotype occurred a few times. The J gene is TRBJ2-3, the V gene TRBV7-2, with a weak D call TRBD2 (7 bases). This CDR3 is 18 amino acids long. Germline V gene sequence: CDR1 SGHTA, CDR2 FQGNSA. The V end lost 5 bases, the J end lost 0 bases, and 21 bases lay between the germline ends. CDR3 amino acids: CASSQNGGGVLSTDTQYF. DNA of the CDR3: TGTGCCAGCAGCCAGAACGGCGGGGGCGTACTTAGCACAGATACGCAGTATTTT.

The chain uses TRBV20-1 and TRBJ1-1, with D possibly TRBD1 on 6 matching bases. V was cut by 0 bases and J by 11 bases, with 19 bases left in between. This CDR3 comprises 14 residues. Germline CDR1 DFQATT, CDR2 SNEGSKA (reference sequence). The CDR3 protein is CSARDFWGPGVAFF. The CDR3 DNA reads TGCAGTGCTAGAGATTTTTGGGGGCCCGGTGTGGCTTTCTTT.

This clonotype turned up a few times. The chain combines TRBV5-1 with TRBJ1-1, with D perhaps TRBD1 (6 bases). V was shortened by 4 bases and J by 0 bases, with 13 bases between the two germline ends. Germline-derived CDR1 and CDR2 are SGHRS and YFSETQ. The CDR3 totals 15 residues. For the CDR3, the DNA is TGCGCCAGCAGCAACAGGGAGGGCATGAACACTGAAGCTTTCTTT. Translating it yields CASSNREGMNTEAFF.

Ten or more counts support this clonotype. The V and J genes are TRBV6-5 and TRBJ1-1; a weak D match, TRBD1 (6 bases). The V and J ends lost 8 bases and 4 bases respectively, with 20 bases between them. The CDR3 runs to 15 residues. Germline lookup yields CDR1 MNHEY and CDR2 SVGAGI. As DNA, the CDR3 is TGTGCCAGCGGACCATCAACAGGGTCAAGCACTGAAGCTTTCTTT. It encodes CASGPSTGSSTEAFF.